This T cell receptor beta chain was sequenced for a study of T cells after yellow fever vaccination. On the study more broadly: Researchers used SMART-Seq v4 Ultra Low Input to prepare fractions that had low cell numbers. Broader study findings: Weaker overall was a secondary response that nonetheless peaked faster, on day 5 versus 15. Researchers cautioned that FACS-sorted repertoires could harbor abundant clonotypes contaminating from the bulk population.

There are 14 residues in the CDR3. CDR1 and CDR2 from the germline V gene are ENHRY and SYGVKD. Trimming shortened V by 10 bases and J by 5 bases, and 20 bases separated the two germline ends. The 5'RACE template-switching step produced TCR cDNA and added a universal primer site and UMIs. One entry per CDR3 protein results from TCRdb running MiXCR on the 5' RACE reads. Here the sample spans around 150,000 distinct CDR3 sequences, around 7.3% being singletons. This clonotype was seen only a few times. Its antigen is not identified. The sequencing here drew on CD4+ T cells sorted from PBMCs, taken 5 to 6 days after the first yellow fever vaccination. The rearrangement links TRBV10-3 to TRBJ2-5; a weak D match, TRBD2 (7 bases). The TCR comes from a man younger than 35 who received the YFV17D yellow fever vaccine. CDR3 sequence reads: CATKEGEGRETQYF. The CDR3 nucleotides read TGTGCCACCAAGGAGGGGGAGGGGCGGGAGACCCAGTACTTC.